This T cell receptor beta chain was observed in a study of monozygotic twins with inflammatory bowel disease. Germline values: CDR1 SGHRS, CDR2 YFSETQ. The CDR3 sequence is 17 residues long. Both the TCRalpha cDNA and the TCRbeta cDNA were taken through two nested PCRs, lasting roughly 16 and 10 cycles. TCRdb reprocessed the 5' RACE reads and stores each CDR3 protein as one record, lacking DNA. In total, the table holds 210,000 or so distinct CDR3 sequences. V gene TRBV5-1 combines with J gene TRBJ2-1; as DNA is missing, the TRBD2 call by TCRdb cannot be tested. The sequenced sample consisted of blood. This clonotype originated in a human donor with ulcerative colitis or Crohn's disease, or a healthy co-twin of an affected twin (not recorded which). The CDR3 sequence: CASSRGLAGPPGNEQFF.